These 18 T cell receptor beta chains were sequenced from one sample in a study of T cells in localized non-small cell lung cancer. Sequencing used immunoSEQ multiplex PCR; TCRdb keeps in-frame clones, though not all of them. The sample includes tens of thousands of clones, 77% of them seen just once. The sequenced sample was peripheral blood, obtained before any cancer treatment. Receptors originate from a man aged 40 to 70 with stage I squamous cell lung carcinoma.

The rearrangement uses TRBV28 and TRBJ1-5; D call uncertain. Germline CDR1 reads MDHEN; CDR2 reads SYDVKM. Trimming removed 2 bases at V and 7 bases at J, with 9 bases between. The CDR3 has 13 residues. This CDR3 is CASSLLGKQPQHF. CDR3 DNA sequence: TGTGCCAGCAGTTTACTAGGGAAACAGCCCCAGCATTTT.

This rearrangement joins TRBV5-6 to TRBJ2-3; 7 bases fit TRBD2. The V segment lost 4 bases and the J segment 7 bases; nucleotides outside the gene matches: 12. The CDR3 loop spans 15 amino acids. Per germline, CDR1 SGHDT and CDR2 YYEEEE. The CDR3 is CASSPPGRDLNTQYF. The CDR3 nucleotides are TGTGCCAGCAGCCCACCGGGGAGGGACCTAAATACGCAGTATTTT.

The chain has TRBV13 and TRBJ2-7, with TRBD1 matching 7 bases. V lost 4 bases to trimming and J lost 6 bases; unmatched junction nucleotides: 12. Germline V lookup: CDR1 PRHDT, CDR2 FYEKMQ (reference sequence). The CDR3 has 15 amino acids. The CDR3 is CASSSRTGFNSEQYF. Here the CDR3 DNA reads TGTGCCAGCAGCTCTAGGACAGGATTTAATTCCGAGCAGTACTTC.

The chain employs TRBV7-9 and TRBJ1-4, with D hard to call. Trimming removed 5 bases at V and 7 bases at J, with 8 bases between. The CDR3 is 12 amino acids. CDR1 and CDR2 (germline): SEHNR, FQNEAQ (reference sequence). The CDR3 DNA sequence: TGTGCCAGCAGCCCCTATGGTGAAAAACTGTTTTTT. The encoded protein is CASSPYGEKLFF.

This clone was picked up one time. This sequence joins TRBV2 and TRBJ2-1; D remains unclear. CDR1 and CDR2 (germline): SNHLY, FYNNEI. CDR3 length: 12 amino acids. Trimming removed 6 bases at V and 10 bases at J, with 13 bases between. The CDR3 sequence is CASSVGRQEQFF. The CDR3 DNA reads as TGTGCCAGCAGCGTAGGACGCCAGGAGCAGTTCTTC.

The count of this clone is one. This chain uses TRBV4-2 with TRBJ1-2; 9 bases match TRBD1. This CDR3 is built from 14 residues. V shed 3 bases, J shed 6 bases, and the junction held 5 bases outside the gene matches. The germline gives CDR1 LGHNA, CDR2 YNFKEQ. The CDR3 loop is CASSQDRGGDGYTF. CDR3 bases: TGTGCCAGCAGCCAGGACAGGGGAGGGGATGGCTACACCTTC.

The rearrangement uses TRBV6-1 and TRBJ2-7, with 10 bases lining up with TRBD1. CDR3 length: 15 residues. J lost 2 bases, V lost 3 bases, and 4 bases had no gene match. Germline assignment: CDR1 MNHNS and CDR2 SASEGT. The CDR3 nucleotides are TGTGCCAGCAGTGAGGCGACAGGGGGCCCCTACGAGCAGTACTTC. Its protein is CASSEATGGPYEQYF.

V usage is TRBV5-4 and J usage is TRBJ2-2; 7 bases fit TRBD2. The trim removed 0 bases at V and 1 base at J, leaving 3 bases unmatched. In germline, CDR1 is SGHNT, CDR2 YYREEE (reference sequence). This CDR3 has 16 residues. In DNA, the CDR3 is TGTGCCAGCAGCTTGGGTGGCGGGGGGAACACCGGGGAGCTGTTTTTT. Protein sequence: CASSLGGGGNTGELFF.

A few counts support this clone. The rearrangement uses TRBV2 and TRBJ2-5; D may be TRBD1 or TRBD2 (5 bases each). V gave up 1 base and J gave up 4 bases, with 10 bases separating them. The CDR3 has 14 residues. The germline V gene encodes CDR1 SNHLY and CDR2 FYNNEI. The CDR3, as DNA: TGTGCCAGCAGTGAAGGGGGCGCGGGAGAGACCCAGTACTTC. Its protein is CASSEGGAGETQYF. The full variable domain, in which reference TRBV2 and TRBJ2-5 provide the parts outside the CDR3, is EPEVTQTPSHQVTQMGQEVILRCVPISNHLYFYWYRQILGQKVEFLVSFYNNEISEKSEIFDDQFSVERPDGSNFTLKIRSTKLEDSAMYFCASSEGGAGETQYFGPGTRLLVL.

The chain recombines TRBV28 with TRBJ1-1, with D hard to call. Germline CDR1 is MDHEN and CDR2 is SYDVKM. V shed 7 bases and J shed 0 bases, with 6 bases lying between them. The CDR3 has 12 residues. The CDR3 DNA is TGTGCCAGCAAATCCATGAACACTGAAGCTTTCTTT. Translating it yields CASKSMNTEAFF.

In its sample, this clone was seen many times. This chain uses TRBV4-3 with TRBJ1-1, with D unclear. The CDR3 runs 15 residues. Trimming removed 0 bases at V and 0 bases at J, with 8 bases between. The germline V gene has CDR1 LGHNA and CDR2 YSLEER. The DNA of the CDR3 is TGCGCCAGCAGCCAAGAATTCACAGTGAACACTGAAGCTTTCTTT. The encoded protein is CASSQEFTVNTEAFF.

The chain is built from TRBV10-3 and TRBJ2-1; the D gene is possibly TRBD1 (6 bases). With 3 bases removed from V and 7 bases from J, the gap between germline ends came to 10 bases. CDR1 and CDR2 from the germline V gene are ENHRY and SYGVKD. The CDR3 runs to 13 residues. The CDR3: CAISDWDINEQFF. The DNA of the CDR3 is TGTGCCATCAGTGATTGGGACATTAATGAGCAGTTCTTC.

This clone came up a few times. This chain connects TRBV19 to TRBJ2-2; 15 nucleotides match TRBD2. This CDR3 has 18 amino acids. Losses at the gene ends were 8 bases for V and 4 bases for J; bases not matched to a gene: 11. The germline gives CDR1 LNHDA, CDR2 SQIVND (reference sequence). CDR3 coding DNA: TGTGCCAGTCGCCAACCGGGACTAGCGGGGGGTGTCACCGGGGAGCTGTTTTTT. Encoded protein: CASRQPGLAGGVTGELFF.

This clone was observed a single time. V gene TRBV6-5 combines with J gene TRBJ1-1; D is undetermined. V was cut by 5 bases and J by 5 bases, with 15 bases left in between. CDR3 length: 14 amino acids. In germline, CDR1 is MNHEY, CDR2 SVGAGI. CDR3 nucleotides: TGTGCCAGCAGTCCTAGGGAGATAGGGACTGAAGCTTTCTTT. Protein sequence: CASSPREIGTEAFF.

This sequence joins TRBV28 and TRBJ1-1, with TRBD1 as a possible D gene (5 bases). Germline CDR1 MDHEN, CDR2 SYDVKM. This CDR3 has 14 residues. V shed 8 bases and J shed 1 base, with 14 bases lying between them. CDR3: CASGLGVRNTEAFF. DNA for the CDR3: TGTGCCAGCGGATTGGGGGTGAGGAACACTGAAGCTTTCTTT.

This clone was detected many times. The chain uses TRBV28 and TRBJ2-7; D gene ambiguous. The CDR3 has 16 residues. Germline-derived CDR1 and CDR2 are MDHEN and SYDVKM. V shed 1 base and J shed 6 bases, with 19 bases lying between them. CDR3: CASSLSSGTADGEQYF. As DNA, the CDR3 is TGTGCCAGCAGTTTATCGTCAGGAACAGCCGACGGCGAGCAGTACTTC.

The CDR3 nucleotides read TGTGCCAGTAGTCGAAGAAGTTCGAACACTGAAGCTTTCTTT. It specifies CASSRRSSNTEAFF. The chain is built from TRBV19 and TRBJ1-1; D unresolved. This CDR3 comprises 14 residues. V lost 5 bases and J 1 base, leaving 11 bases between the germline ends. Germline CDR1 is LNHDA and CDR2 is SQIVND (reference sequence).

The gene calls are TRBV5-1 and TRBJ1-1, with TRBD1 identical over 10 bases. Germline lookup yields CDR1 SGHRS and CDR2 YFSETQ. Trimming removed 4 bases from V and 7 bases from J; junction bases left unmatched: 10. This CDR3 region has 15 residues. Written as DNA, the CDR3 is TGCGCCAGCAGCCCGTCGGCCGGGACAGGGGATGAAGCTTTCTTT. Residues: CASSPSAGTGDEAFF.